This TCR beta chain was retrieved from a study of blood T cell repertoires in COVID-19. As for the study in general: Sample material is recorded as cDNA or gDNA derived from T cells, B-cell-depleted T cells, or PBMCs.

In the study's own analysis: The authors estimated nucleated cell counts from reference gene primer amplification. Generated by immunoSEQ multiplex PCR, the TCRdb table keeps only in-frame clones and is missing some. The V and J calls and clone size were taken over from that table, and D and trimming were inferred from the DNA. Among about 140,000 clones listed, about three quarters were seen once. Germline CDR1 KGHSH, CDR2 LQKENI. The CDR3 sequence is 14 residues long. Losses at the gene ends were 3 bases for V and 5 bases for J; bases not matched to a gene: 5. This receptor was obtained from a woman at least 80 years old with active or convalescent COVID-19. The V call is TRBV18, the J call TRBJ1-1; the match to TRBD1 covers 8 bases. Sequenced: peripheral blood. DNA for the CDR3: TGTGCCAGCTCACCGGGGACAGGTCGGACTGAAGCTTTCTTT. Protein sequence: CASSPGTGRTEAFF.